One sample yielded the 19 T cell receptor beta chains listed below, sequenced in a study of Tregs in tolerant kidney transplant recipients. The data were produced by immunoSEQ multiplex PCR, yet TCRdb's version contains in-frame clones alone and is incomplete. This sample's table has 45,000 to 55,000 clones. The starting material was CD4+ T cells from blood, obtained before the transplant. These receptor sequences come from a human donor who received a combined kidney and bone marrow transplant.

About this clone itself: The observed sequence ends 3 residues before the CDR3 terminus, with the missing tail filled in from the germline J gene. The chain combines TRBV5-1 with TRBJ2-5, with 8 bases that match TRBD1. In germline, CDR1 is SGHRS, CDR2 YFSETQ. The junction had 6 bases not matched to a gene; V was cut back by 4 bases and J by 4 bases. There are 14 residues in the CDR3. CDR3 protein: CASSVGQGGETQYF. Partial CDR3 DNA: TGCGCCAGCAGCGTAGGACAGGGCGGAGAGACC.

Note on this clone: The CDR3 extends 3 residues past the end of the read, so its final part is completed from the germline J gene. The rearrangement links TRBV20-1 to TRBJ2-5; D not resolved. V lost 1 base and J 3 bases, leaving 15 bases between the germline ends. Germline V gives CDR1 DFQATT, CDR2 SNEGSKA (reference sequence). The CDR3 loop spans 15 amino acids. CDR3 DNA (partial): TGCAGTGCTAGAGGACCGGGTAGGAGAAAAGAGACC. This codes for CSARGPGRRKET. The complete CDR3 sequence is CSARGPGRRKETQYF.

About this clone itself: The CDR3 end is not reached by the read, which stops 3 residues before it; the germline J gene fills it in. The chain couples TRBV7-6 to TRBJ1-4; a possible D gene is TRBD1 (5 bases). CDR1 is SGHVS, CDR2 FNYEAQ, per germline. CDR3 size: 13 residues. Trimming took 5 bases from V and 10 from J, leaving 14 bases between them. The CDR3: CASSPSGGGKLFF. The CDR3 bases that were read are TGTGCCAGCAGCCCAAGCGGGGGGGGAAAA.

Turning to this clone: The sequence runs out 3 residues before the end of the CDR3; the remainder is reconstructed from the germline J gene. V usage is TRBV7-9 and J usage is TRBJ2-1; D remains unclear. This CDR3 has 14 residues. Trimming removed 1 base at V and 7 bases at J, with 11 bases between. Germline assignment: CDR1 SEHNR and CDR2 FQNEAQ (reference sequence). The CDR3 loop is CASSLGVATNEQFF. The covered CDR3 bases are TGTGCCAGCAGCTTAGGGGTAGCCACGAATGAG.

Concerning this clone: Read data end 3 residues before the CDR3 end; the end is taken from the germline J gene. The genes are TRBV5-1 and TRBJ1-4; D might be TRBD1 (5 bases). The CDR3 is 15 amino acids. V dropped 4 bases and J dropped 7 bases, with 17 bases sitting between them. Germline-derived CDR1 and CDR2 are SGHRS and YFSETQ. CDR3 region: CASSGSGHPIEKLFF. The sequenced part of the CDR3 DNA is TGCGCCAGCAGCGGATCAGGGCACCCAATTGAAAAA.

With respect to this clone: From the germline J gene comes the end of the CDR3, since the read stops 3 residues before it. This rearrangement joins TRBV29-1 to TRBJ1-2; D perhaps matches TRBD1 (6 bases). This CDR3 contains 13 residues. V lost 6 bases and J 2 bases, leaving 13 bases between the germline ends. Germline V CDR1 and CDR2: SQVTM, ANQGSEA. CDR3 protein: CSVGQGRNYGYTF. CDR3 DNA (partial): TGCAGCGTGGGCCAGGGGCGAAACTATGGC.

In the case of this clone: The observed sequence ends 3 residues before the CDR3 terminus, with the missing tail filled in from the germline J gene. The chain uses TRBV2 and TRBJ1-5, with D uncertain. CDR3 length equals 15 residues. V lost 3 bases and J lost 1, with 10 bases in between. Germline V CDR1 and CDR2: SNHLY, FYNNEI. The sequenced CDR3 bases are TGTGCCAGCAGTGAGCGGGGAGTCAGCAATCAGCCC. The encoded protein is CASSERGVSNQP. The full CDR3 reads CASSERGVSNQPQHF.

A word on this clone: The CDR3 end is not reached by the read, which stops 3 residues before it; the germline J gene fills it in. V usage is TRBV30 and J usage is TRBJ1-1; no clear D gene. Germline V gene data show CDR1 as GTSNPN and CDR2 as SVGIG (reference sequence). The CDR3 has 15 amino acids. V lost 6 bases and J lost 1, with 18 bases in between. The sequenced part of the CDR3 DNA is TGTGCCTGCGGGTTAGCAGCGATATCGAACACTGAA. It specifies CACGLAAISNTE. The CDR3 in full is CACGLAAISNTEAFF.

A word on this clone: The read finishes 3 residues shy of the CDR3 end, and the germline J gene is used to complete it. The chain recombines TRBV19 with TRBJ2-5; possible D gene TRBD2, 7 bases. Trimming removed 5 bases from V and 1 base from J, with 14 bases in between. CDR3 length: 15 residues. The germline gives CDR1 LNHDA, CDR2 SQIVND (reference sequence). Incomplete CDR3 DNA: TGTGCCAGTAGTGGGGGGGGCCCACCCCAAGAGACC. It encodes CASSGGGPPQET. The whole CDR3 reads CASSGGGPPQETQYF.

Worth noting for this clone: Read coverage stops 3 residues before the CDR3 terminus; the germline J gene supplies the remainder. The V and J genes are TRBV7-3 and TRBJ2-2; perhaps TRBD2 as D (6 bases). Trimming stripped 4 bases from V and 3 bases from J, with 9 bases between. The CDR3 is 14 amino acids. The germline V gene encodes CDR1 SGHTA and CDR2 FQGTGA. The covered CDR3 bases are TGTGCCAGCAGCTCCGGGACTGACACCGGGGAG. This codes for CASSSGTDTGE. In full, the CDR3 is CASSSGTDTGELFF.

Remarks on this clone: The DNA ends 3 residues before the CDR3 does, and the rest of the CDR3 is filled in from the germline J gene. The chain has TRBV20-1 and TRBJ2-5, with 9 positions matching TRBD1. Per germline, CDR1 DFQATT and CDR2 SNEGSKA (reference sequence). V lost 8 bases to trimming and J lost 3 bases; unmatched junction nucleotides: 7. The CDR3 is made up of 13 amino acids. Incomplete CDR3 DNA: TGCAGTCCGGCACGGACAGGGGAAGAGACC. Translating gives CSPARTGEET. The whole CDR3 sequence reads CSPARTGEETQYF.

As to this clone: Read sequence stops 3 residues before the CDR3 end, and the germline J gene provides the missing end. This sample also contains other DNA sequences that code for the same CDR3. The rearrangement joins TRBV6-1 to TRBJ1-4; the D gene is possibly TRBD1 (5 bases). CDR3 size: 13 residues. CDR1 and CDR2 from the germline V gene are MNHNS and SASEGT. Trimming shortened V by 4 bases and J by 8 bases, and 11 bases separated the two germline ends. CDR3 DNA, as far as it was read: TGTGCCAGCAGTGGGCAGGGCGGAGAAAAA. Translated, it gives CASSGQGGEK. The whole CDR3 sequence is CASSGQGGEKLFF.

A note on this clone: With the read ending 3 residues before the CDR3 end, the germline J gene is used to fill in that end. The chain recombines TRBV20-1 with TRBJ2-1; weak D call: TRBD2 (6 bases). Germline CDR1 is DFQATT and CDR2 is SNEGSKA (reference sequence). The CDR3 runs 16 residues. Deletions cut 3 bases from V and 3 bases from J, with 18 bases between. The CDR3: CSASRVGLGHYNEQFF. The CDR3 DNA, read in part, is TGCAGTGCTAGCAGGGTGGGACTCGGACACTACAATGAG.

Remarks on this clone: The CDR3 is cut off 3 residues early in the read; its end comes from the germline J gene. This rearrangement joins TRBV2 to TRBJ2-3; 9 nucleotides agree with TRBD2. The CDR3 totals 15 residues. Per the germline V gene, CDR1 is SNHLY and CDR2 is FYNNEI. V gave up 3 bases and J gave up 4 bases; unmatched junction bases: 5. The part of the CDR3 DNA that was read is TGTGCCAGCAGTGATTTAGGGACTAGCCCAGATACG. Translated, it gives CASSDLGTSPDT. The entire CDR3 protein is CASSDLGTSPDTQYF.

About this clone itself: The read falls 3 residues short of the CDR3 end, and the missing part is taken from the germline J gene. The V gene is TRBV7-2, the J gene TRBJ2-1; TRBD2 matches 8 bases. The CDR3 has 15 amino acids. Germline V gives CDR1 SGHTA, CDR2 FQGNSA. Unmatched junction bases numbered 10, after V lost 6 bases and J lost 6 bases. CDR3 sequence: CASRAGGILANEQFF. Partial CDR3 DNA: TGTGCCAGCAGGGCGGGGGGCATCCTGGCCAATGAG.

CDR3 residues: CASREPQGTDTQYF. The CDR3 DNA, read in part, is TGTGCCAGCAGGGAACCACAGGGCACAGATACG. This chain links TRBV6-2 or TRBV6-3 with TRBJ2-3; TRBD1 is a possible D gene (5 bases). The read gets to within 3 residues of the CDR3 end, and the germline J gene fills in the rest. V was pared by 6 bases and J by 1 base, with 11 bases between. This CDR3 is built from 14 residues. The germline V gene encodes CDR1 MNHEY and CDR2 SVGEGT.

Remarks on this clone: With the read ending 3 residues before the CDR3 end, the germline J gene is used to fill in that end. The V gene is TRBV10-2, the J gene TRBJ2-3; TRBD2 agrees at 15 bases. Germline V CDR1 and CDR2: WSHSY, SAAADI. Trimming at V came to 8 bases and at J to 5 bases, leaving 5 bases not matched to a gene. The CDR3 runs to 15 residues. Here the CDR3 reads CASSRTSGRVDTQYF. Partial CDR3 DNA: TGCGCCAGCTCCCGGACTAGCGGGAGGGTAGATACG.

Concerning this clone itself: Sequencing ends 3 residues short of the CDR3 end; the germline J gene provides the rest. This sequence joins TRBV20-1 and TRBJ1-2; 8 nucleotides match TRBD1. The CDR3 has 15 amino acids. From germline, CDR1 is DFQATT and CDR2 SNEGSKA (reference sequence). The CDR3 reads CSAREGVDRAWGYTF. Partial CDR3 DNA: TGCAGTGCTAGAGAAGGTGTGGACAGGGCATGGGGC.

Incomplete CDR3 DNA: TGTGCCAGCTCACCAAAGGCCTCTCTAGCCAAAAACATT. Translation gives CASSPKASLAKNI. The entire CDR3 sequence reads CASSPKASLAKNIQYF. The chain carries TRBV18 and TRBJ2-4; D unresolved. The CDR3 end lies 3 residues beyond the end of the read and is filled in from the germline J gene. CDR1 KGHSH and CDR2 LQKENI come from the germline V gene. CDR3 length equals 16 residues. The V and J ends lost 2 bases and 0 bases respectively, with 11 bases between them.